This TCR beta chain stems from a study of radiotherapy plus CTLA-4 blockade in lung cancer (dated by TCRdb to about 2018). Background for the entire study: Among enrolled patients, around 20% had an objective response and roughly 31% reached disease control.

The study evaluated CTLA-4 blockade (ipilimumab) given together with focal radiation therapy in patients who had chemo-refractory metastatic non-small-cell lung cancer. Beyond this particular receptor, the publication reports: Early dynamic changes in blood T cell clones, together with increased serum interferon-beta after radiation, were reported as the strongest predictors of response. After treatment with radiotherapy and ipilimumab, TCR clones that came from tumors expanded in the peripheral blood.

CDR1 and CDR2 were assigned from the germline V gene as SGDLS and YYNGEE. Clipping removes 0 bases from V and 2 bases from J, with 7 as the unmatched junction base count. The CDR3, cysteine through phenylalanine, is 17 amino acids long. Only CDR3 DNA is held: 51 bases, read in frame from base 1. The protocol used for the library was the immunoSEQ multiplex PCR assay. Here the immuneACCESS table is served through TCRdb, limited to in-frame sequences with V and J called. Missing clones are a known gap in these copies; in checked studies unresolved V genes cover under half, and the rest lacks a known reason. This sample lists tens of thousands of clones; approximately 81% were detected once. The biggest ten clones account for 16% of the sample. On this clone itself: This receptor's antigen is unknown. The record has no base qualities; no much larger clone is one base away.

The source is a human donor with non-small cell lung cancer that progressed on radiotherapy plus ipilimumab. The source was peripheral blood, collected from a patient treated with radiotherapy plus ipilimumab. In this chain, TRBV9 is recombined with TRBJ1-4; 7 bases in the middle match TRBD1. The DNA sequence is TGTGCCAGCAGCGTAGATGGAGGACAGGCGACTAATGAAAAACTGTTTTTT. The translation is CASSVDGGQATNEKLFF.